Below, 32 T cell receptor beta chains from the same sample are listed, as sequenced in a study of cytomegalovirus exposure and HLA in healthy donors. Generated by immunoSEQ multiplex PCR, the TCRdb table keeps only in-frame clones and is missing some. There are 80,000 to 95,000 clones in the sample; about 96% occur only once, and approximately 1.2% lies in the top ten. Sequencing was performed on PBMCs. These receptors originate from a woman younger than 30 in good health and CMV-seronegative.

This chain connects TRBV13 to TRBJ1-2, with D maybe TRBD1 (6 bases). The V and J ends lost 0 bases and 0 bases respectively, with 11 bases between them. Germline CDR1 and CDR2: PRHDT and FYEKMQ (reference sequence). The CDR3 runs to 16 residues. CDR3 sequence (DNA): TGTGCCAGCAGCTTAGGCCGGACAGAGACTAACTATGGCTACACCTTC. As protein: CASSLGRTETNYGYTF.

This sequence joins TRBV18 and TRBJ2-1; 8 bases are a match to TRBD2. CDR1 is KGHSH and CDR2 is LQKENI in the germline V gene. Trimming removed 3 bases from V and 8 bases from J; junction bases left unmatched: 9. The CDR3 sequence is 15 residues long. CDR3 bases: TGTGCCAGCTCACCGGCCGGGACTAGTTTTTATGAGCAGTTCTTC. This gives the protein CASSPAGTSFYEQFF.

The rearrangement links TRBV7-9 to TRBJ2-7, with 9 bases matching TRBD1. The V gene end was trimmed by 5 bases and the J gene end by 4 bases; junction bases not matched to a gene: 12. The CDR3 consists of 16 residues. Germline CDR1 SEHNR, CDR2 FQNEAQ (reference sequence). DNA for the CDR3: TGTGCCAGCAGCCAAGACAGGGGGTATATCTTTTACGAGCAGTACTTC. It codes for CASSQDRGYIFYEQYF. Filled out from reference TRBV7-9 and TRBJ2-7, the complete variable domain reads DTGVSQNPRHKITKRGQNVTFRCDPISEHNRLYWYRQTLGQGPEFLTYFQNEAQLEKSRLLSDRFSAERPKGSFSTLEIQRTEQGDSAMYLCASSQDRGYIFYEQYFGPGTRLTVT.

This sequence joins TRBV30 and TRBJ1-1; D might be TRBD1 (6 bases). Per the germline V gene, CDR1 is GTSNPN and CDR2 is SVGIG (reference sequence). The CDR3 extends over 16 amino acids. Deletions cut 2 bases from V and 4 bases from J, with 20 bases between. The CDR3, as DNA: TGTGCCTGGAGTATGTTTGGTGGGGGCCGTGCCACTGAAGCTTTCTTT. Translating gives CAWSMFGGGRATEAFF.

CDR3 DNA sequence: TGTGCCAGTAGCCCCCCTAGCACAGATACGCAGTATTTT. Translating gives CASSPPSTDTQYF. J is TRBJ2-3 and V is TRBV19; no clear D gene. The CDR3 runs to 13 residues. Germline V CDR1 and CDR2: LNHDA, SQIVND (reference sequence). V was trimmed by 6 bases and J by 0 bases, leaving 7 bases between them.

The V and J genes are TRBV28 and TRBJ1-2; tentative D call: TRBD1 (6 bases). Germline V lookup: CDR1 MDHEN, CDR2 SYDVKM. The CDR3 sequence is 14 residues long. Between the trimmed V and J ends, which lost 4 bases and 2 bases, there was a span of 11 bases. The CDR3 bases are TGTGCCAGCAGTTCCGGGACACAAAACTATGGCTACACCTTC. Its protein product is CASSSGTQNYGYTF.

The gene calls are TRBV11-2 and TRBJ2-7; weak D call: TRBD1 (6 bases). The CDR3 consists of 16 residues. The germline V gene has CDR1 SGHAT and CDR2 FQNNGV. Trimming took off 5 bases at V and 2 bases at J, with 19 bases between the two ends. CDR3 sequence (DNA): TGTGCCAGCAGCCCTACAGGGTTTGAGGTTCCCTACGAGCAGTACTTC. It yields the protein CASSPTGFEVPYEQYF.

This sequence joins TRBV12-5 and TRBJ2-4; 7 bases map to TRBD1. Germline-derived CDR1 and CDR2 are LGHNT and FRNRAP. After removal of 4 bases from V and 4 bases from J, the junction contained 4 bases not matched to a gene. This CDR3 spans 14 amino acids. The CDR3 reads CASGSRTGKNIQYF. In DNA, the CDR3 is TGTGCTAGTGGTTCAAGGACAGGAAAAAACATTCAGTACTTC.

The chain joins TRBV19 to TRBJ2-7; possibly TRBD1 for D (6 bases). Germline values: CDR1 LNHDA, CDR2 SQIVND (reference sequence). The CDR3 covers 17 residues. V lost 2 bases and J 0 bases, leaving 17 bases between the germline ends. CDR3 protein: CASSIYGGSGASYEQYF. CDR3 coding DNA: TGTGCCAGTAGTATATACGGCGGCTCAGGGGCCTCCTACGAGCAGTACTTC.

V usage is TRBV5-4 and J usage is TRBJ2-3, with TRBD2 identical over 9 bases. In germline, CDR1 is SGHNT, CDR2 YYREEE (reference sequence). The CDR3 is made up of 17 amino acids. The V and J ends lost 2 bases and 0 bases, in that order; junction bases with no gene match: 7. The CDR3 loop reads CASSLRAGGPSTDTQYF. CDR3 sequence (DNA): TGTGCCAGCAGCTTAAGAGCGGGAGGCCCTAGCACAGATACGCAGTATTTT.

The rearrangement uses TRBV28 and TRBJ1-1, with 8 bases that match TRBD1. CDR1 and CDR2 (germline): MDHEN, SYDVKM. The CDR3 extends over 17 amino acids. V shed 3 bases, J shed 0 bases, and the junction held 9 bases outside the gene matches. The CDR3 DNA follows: TGTGCCAGCAGTTTCCTTAGAGGACAGGGTATGAACACTGAAGCTTTCTTT. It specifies CASSFLRGQGMNTEAFF.

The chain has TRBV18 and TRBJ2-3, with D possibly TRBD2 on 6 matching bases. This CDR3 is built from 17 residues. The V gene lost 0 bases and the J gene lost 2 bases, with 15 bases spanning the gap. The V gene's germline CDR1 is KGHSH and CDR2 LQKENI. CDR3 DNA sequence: TGTGCCAGCTCACCACCCCAATCGGGGGTCGTCACAGATACGCAGTATTTT. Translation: CASSPPQSGVVTDTQYF.

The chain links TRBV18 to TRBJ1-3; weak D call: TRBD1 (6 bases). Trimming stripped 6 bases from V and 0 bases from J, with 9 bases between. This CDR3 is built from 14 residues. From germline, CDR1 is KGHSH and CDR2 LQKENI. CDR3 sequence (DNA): TGTGCCAGCTCCCGACAGGACTCTGGAAACACCATATATTTT. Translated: CASSRQDSGNTIYF.

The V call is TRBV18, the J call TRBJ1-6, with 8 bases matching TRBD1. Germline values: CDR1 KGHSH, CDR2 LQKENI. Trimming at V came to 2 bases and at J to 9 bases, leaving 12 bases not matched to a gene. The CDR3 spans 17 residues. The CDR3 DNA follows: TGTGCCAGCTCACCAGTAAATCAGGGGGCTGAAGGTTCACCCCTCCACTTT. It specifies CASSPVNQGAEGSPLHF.

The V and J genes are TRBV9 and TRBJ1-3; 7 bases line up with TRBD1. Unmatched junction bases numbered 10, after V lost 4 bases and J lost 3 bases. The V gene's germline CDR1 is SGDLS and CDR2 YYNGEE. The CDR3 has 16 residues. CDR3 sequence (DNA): TGTGCCAGCAGCTCCCCGACAGGGATGGGTGGAAACACCATATATTTT. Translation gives CASSSPTGMGGNTIYF.

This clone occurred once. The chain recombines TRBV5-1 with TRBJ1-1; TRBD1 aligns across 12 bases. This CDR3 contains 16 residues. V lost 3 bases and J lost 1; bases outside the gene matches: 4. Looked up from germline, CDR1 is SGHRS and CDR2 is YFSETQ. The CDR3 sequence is CASSSGQGARNTEAFF. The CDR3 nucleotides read TGCGCCAGCAGCTCGGGACAGGGGGCGAGGAACACTGAAGCTTTCTTT.

The CDR3 sequence: CARTDRGVWGEQYF. The CDR3 DNA follows: TGTGCCAGAACAGACAGAGGAGTCTGGGGCGAGCAGTACTTC. This chain uses TRBV6-1 with TRBJ2-7; possibly TRBD1 for D (5 bases). Looked up from germline, CDR1 is MNHNS and CDR2 is SASEGT. This CDR3 is built from 14 residues. Trimming cost V 9 bases and J 6 bases, with 21 bases left between them.

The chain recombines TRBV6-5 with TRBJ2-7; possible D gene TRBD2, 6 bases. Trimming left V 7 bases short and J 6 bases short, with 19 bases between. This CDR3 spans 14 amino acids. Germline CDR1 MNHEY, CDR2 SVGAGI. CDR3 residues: CASTLRLEVGEQYF. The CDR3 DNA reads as TGTGCCAGCACCCTACGACTAGAAGTGGGCGAGCAGTACTTC.

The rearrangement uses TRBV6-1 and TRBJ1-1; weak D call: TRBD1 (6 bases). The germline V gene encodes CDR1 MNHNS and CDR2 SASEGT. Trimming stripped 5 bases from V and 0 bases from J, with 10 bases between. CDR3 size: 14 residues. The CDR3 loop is CASSPDRLNTEAFF. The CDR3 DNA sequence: TGTGCCAGCAGTCCGGACAGATTGAACACTGAAGCTTTCTTT.

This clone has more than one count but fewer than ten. CDR3 in amino acids: CASSGIWGDTGELFF. For the CDR3, the DNA is TGTGCCAGCAGCGGCATATGGGGGGACACCGGGGAGCTGTTTTTT. The rearrangement joins TRBV9 to TRBJ2-2; maybe TRBD2 (6 bases). V lost 3 bases and J lost 3, with 12 bases in between. The germline CDR1 and CDR2 sequences are SGDLS and YYNGEE. The CDR3 has 15 amino acids. Full variable domain (remainder filled in from reference TRBV9 and TRBJ2-2): DSGVTQTPKHLITATGQRVTLRCSPRSGDLSVYWYQQSLDQGLQFLIQYYNGEERAKGNILERFSAQQFPDLHSELNLSSLELGDSALYFCASSGIWGDTGELFFGEGSRLTVL.

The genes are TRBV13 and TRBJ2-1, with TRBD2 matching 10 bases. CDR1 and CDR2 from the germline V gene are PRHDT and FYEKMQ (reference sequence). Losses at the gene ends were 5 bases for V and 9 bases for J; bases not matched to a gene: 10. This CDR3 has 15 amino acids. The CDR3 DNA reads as TGTGCCAGCAGCCCTGGGCTAGCGGGAGTTGTTGAGCAGTTCTTC. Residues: CASSPGLAGVVEQFF.

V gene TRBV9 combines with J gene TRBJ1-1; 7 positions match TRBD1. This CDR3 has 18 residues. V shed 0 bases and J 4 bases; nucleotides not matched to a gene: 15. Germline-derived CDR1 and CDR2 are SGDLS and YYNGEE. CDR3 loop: CASSVDFSSRGKVTEAFF. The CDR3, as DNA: TGTGCCAGCAGCGTAGATTTCTCCAGCAGGGGGAAGGTCACTGAAGCTTTCTTT. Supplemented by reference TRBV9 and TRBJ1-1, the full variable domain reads DSGVTQTPKHLITATGQRVTLRCSPRSGDLSVYWYQQSLDQGLQFLIQYYNGEERAKGNILERFSAQQFPDLHSELNLSSLELGDSALYFCASSVDFSSRGKVTEAFFGQGTRLTVV.

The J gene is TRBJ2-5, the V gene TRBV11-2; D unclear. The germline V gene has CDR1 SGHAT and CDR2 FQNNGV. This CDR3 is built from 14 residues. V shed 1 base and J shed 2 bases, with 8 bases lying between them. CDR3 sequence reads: CASSLGAGQETQYF. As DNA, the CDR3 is TGTGCCAGCAGCTTAGGGGCAGGACAAGAGACCCAGTACTTC.

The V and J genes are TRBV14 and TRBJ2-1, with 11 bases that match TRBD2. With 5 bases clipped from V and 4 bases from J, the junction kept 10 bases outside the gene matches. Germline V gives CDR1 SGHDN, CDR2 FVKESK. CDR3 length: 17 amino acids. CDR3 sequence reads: CASSGRGLADFYNEQFF. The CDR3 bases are TGTGCCAGCAGCGGACGGGGACTAGCGGATTTTTACAATGAGCAGTTCTTC.

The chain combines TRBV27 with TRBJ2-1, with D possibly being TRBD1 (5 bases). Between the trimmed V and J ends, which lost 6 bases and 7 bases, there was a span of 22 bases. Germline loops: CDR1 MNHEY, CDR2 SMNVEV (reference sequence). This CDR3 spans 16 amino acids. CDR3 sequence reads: CASRYQGSSVENEQFF. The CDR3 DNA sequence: TGTGCCAGCAGGTACCAGGGATCGAGCGTGGAAAATGAGCAGTTCTTC.

The chain's CDR3 is CASSTRTSGREETQYF. Written as DNA, the CDR3 is TGTGCCAGCAGCACTAGGACTAGCGGGAGGGAAGAGACCCAGTACTTC. The chain links TRBV5-4 to TRBJ2-5; 15 positions match TRBD2. The germline V gene encodes CDR1 SGHNT and CDR2 YYREEE (reference sequence). CDR3 length equals 16 residues. V shed 4 bases and J 3 bases; nucleotides not matched to a gene: 4. Drawing the rest from reference TRBV5-4 and TRBJ2-5, the complete variable domain is ETGVTQSPTHLIKTRGQQVTLRCSSQSGHNTVSWYQQALGQGPQFIFQYYREEENGRGNFPPRFSGLQFPNYSSELNVNALELDDSALYLCASSTRTSGREETQYFGPGTRLLVL.

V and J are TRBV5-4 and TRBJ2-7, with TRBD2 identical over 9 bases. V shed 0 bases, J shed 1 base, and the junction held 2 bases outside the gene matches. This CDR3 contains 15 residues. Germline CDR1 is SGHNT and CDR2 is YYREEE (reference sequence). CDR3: CASSLDSGSSYEQYF. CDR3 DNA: TGTGCCAGCAGCTTGGATAGCGGGAGTTCCTACGAGCAGTACTTC.

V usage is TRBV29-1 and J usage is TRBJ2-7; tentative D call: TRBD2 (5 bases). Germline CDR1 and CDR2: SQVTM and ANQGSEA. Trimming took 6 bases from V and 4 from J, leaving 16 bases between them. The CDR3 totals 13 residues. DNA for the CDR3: TGCAGCGTAAACTACGGGATTCAGTACGAGCAGTACTTC. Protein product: CSVNYGIQYEQYF.

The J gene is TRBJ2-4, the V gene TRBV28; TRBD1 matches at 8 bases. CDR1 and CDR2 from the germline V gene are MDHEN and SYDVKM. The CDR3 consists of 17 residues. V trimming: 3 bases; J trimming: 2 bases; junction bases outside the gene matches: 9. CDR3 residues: CASSFSPGGYPKNIQYF. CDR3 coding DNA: TGTGCCAGCAGTTTCTCCCCAGGGGGCTATCCCAAAAACATTCAGTACTTC.

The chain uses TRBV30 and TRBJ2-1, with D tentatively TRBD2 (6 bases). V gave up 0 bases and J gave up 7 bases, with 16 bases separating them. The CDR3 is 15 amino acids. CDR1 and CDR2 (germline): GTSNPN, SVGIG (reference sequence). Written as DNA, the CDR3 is TGTGCCTGGAGTGTGGGACGGGAGCTACGGAATGAGCAGTTCTTC. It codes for CAWSVGRELRNEQFF.

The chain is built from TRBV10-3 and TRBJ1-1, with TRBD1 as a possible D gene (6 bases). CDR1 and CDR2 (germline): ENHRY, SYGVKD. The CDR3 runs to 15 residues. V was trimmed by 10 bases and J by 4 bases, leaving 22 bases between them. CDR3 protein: CATAPTGSQFTEAFF. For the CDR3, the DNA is TGTGCCACCGCCCCCACAGGGTCGCAGTTCACTGAAGCTTTCTTT.

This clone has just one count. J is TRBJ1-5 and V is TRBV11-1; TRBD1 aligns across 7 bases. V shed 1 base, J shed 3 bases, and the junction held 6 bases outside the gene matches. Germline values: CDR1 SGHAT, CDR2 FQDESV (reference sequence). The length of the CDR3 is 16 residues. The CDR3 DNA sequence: TGTGCCAGCAGCTTAGGTCGGGACAGCGACAATCAGCCCCAGCATTTT. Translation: CASSLGRDSDNQPQHF.